This T cell receptor beta chain was sequenced for a study of T cell responses to AZD1222 COVID-19 vaccine. This clone is a singleton in its sample. Its target is not known. Libraries were prepared by immunoSEQ multiplex PCR; TCRdb keeps only in-frame clonotypes and omits some of them. The sample contains approximately 130,000 clones, 85% to 95% of which appear only once. Study-level points and caveats: White British donors predominated, females outnumbered males, and clonal diversity was possibly underestimated. Repertoires in all cases were sampled only once the peak T cell response had passed.

V lost 5 bases and J lost 2; bases outside the gene matches: 11. Germline V gives CDR1 KGHDR, CDR2 SFDVKD. The CDR3 loop spans 18 amino acids. The origin of this receptor is an adult in good health. J is TRBJ2-1 and V is TRBV24-1; 10 bases map to TRBD2. Sequencing used peripheral blood, obtained on day 0 of AZD1222 vaccination. CDR3 in DNA: TGTGCCACCAGTGGTCCTAGCGGGGGACCCGGGGCCTACAATGAGCAGTTCTTC. This gives the protein CATSGPSGGPGAYNEQFF.